These 7 T cell receptor beta chains originate from one sample sequenced in a study of radiation and T cells in renal cell carcinoma. Method: immunoSEQ multiplex PCR; TCRdb's copy keeps in-frame clones and lacks some. The sample lists around 180,000 clones, about 85% seen once, with 10% to 12% in the top ten. As for time point: blood 4 weeks post-SBRT, at nephrectomy. Described treatment: 15 Gy SBRT to primary tumor, nephrectomy 4 weeks later. The sequencing here drew on blood, taken from a patient whose treatment included radiotherapy and nephrectomy. Receptor source: a woman between 50 and 59 years old with renal cell carcinoma.

The chain's CDR3 is CASSPQGTYGYTF. The CDR3 region has the DNA TGTGCCAGTAGTCCTCAGGGAACTTATGGCTACACCTTC. The genes are TRBV19 and TRBJ1-2; maybe TRBD1 (5 bases). Germline lookup yields CDR1 LNHDA and CDR2 SQIVND (reference sequence). The CDR3 covers 13 residues. Trimming removed 5 bases at V and 5 bases at J, with 12 bases between.

The CDR3 here is CASSVGVGLAGLAEQFF. The CDR3, as DNA: TGTGCCAGCAGCGTAGGAGTTGGGCTAGCGGGTTTGGCTGAGCAGTTCTTC. The V and J genes are TRBV9 and TRBJ2-1; the match to TRBD2 covers 8 bases. The V gene end was trimmed by 0 bases and the J gene end by 9 bases; junction bases not matched to a gene: 14. The CDR3 covers 17 residues. Germline-derived CDR1 and CDR2 are SGDLS and YYNGEE.

V is TRBV2 and J is TRBJ2-5; perhaps TRBD1 as D (6 bases). The CDR3 consists of 15 residues. V was pared by 6 bases and J by 5 bases, with 19 bases between. Germline-derived CDR1 and CDR2 are SNHLY and FYNNEI. The DNA of the CDR3 is TGTGCCAGCAGGCAAGCAACAGGGCCAATTGAGACCCAGTACTTC. Translating gives CASRQATGPIETQYF.

The chain links TRBV4-2 to TRBJ1-1; D is uncertain. The V end was cut by 1 base, the J end by 7 bases, with 10 bases between. The CDR3 has 13 amino acids. The germline V gene has CDR1 LGHNA and CDR2 YNFKEQ. CDR3 amino acids: CASSQVYGGEAFF. The CDR3 DNA reads as TGTGCCAGCAGCCAAGTGTACGGAGGTGAAGCTTTCTTT.

For this clone: An end of the junction does not agree with germline; a read error may underlie this. V and J are TRBV4-3 and TRBJ2-7, with D perhaps TRBD2 (6 bases). The CDR3 totals 14 residues. The germline CDR1 and CDR2 sequences are LGHNA and YSLEER. The CDR3 DNA reads TGCGCCAGCAGCCAAGATCCTAGCGCCTACGAGCGGTACTTC. Translating it yields CASSQDPSAYERYF.

The chain recombines TRBV4-2 with TRBJ1-1; tentative D call: TRBD1 (6 bases). CDR1 is LGHNA, CDR2 YNFKEQ, per germline. Deletions cut 0 bases from V and 7 bases from J, with 18 bases between. The CDR3 consists of 16 residues. The CDR3 DNA is TGTGCCAGCAGCCAAGATCGAAGGGGGATAAGTGATGAAGCTTTCTTT. It codes for CASSQDRRGISDEAFF.

The rearrangement links TRBV5-8 to TRBJ2-1; 10 bases fit TRBD2. Germline-derived CDR1 and CDR2 are SGHTS and YDEGEE. After removal of 0 bases from V and 2 bases from J, the junction contained 11 bases not matched to a gene. CDR3 size: 19 residues. The CDR3 DNA sequence: TGTGCCAGCAGCTTGGCCCTACAACCTAGCGGGGGACCCTACAATGAGCAGTTCTTC. Translated: CASSLALQPSGGPYNEQFF.